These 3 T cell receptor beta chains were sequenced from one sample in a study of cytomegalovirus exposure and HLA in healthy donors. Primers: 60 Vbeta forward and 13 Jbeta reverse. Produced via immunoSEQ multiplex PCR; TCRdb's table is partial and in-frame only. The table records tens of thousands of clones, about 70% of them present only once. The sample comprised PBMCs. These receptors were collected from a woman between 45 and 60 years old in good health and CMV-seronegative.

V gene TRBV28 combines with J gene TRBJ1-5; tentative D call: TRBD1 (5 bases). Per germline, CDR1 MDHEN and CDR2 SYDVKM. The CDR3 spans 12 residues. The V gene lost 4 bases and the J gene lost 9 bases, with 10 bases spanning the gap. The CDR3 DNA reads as TGTGCCAGCAGTTGGGGCCCTCGGCCCCAGCATTTT. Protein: CASSWGPRPQHF.

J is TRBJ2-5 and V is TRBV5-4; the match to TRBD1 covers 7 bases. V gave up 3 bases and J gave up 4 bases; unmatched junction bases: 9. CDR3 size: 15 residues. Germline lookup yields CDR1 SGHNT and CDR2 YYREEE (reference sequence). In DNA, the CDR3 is TGTGCCAGCAGCTCTGGACGCCGACAGGGAGAGACCCAGTACTTC. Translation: CASSSGRRQGETQYF.

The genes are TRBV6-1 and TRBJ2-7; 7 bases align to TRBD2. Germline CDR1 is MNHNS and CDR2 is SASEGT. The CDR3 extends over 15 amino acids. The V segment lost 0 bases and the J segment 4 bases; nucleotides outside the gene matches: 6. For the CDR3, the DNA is TGTGCCAGCAGTGAAGCGGCGGGACTAATTTACGAGCAGTACTTC. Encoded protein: CASSEAAGLIYEQYF.